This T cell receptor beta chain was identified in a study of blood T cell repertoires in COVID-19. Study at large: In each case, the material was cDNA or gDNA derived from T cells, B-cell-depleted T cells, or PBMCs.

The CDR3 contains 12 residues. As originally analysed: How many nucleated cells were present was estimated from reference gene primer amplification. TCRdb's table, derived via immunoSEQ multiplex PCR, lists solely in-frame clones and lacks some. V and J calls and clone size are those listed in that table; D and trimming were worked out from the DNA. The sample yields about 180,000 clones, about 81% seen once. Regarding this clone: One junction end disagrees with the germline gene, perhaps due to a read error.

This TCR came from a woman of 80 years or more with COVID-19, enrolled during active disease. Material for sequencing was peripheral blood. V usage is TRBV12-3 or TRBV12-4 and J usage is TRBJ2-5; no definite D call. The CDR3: CASSFLGSVLNF. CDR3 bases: TGTGCCAGCAGTTTCCTCGGCTCAGTACTAAACTTC.